This TCR beta chain was recovered during a study of T cell repertoires in cytomegalovirus infection. Study conclusions and caveats: Cumulative frequency (of public TCR beta family members) identified carriers of CMV plus the relevant HLA.

V was shortened by 3 bases and J by 8 bases, with 7 bases between the two germline ends. This CDR3 has 11 amino acids. Germline V lookup: CDR1 MNHEY, CDR2 SVGEGT. TCRdb used MiXCR to reprocess the reads, holding one entry per CDR3 protein. This sample has about 450,000 distinct CDR3 sequences; 30% to 40% occur once, and the top ten carry roughly an eighth. A remark on this clonotype: What it binds is not known.

The sequence was collected from a human donor in good health (CMV status not recorded). Some clones in this sample may be carry-over from other donors' samples. The chain uses TRBV6-2 or TRBV6-3 and TRBJ1-2; D is uncertain. Sample: PBMCs. The DNA of the CDR3 is TGTGCCAGCAGTTATACAGAAGGCTACACCTTC. This sequence encodes CASSYTEGYTF.